These 25 T cell receptor beta chains came from one sample sequenced in a study of tumor-infiltrating lymphocytes in primary liver carcinoma (dated by TCRdb to 2016 to 2017). Sequencing was performed on an Illumina HiSeq 2500. Using a constant-region primer and ProtoScript II reverse transcriptase, TCRbeta-specific cDNA was reverse-transcribed from 500 to 650 ng total RNA. Construction of the TCRbeta libraries relied on three nested rounds of multiplex PCR, following a slightly modified ARM-PCR procedure. Each of the first two PCR rounds ran for about 10 cycles and used multiplex TRBV1-TRBV30 forward primers together with a Cbeta reverse primer. TCRdb applied fastp at Q25 and MiXCR to the public reads, then kept only in-frame beta chains. Identical CDR3 protein sequences are pooled into one entry, listed with their most common genes and DNA. For this sample the table gives about 310,000 distinct CDR3 sequences, of which approximately 65% were detected only once. The ten largest clones take up approximately 9.4% of the sample.

Blood RNA was extracted from unsorted whole blood using TRIzol reagent, and germline DNA was obtained with the DNeasy Blood & Tissue kit. What was sequenced was peripheral blood. These TCRs come from a man aged 35-49 years with primary liver carcinoma and hepatitis B virus infection.

Concerning this clonotype itself: A much more abundant neighbour one base away suggests this may be a read error. The chain joins TRBV12-3 or TRBV12-4 to TRBJ1-1; a weak D match, TRBD1 (6 bases). V lost 4 bases, J lost 0 bases, and 12 bases lay in between. The CDR3 is made up of 15 amino acids. CDR3 residues: CASSWTVRMNTEAFF. The CDR3 DNA is TGTGCCAGCAGTTGGACAGTAAGGATGAACACTGAAGCTTTCTTT.

With regard to this clonotype: The conserved closing phenylalanine or tryptophan is absent in this CDR3, likely reflecting a read error. This chain connects TRBV5-1 to TRBJ2-1, with TRBD2 identical over 7 bases. V was clipped by 5 bases and J by 10 bases; unmatched bases: 9. CDR3 length equals 13 residues. The germline V gene has CDR1 SGHRS and CDR2 YFSETQ. The CDR3: CASSGGVATEQFY. The CDR3 DNA follows: TGCGCCAGCAGTGGGGGGGTGGCCACAGAGCAGTTCTAC.

The chain has TRBV2 and TRBJ1-2; D is unresolved. Trimming took 8 bases from V and 10 from J, leaving 14 bases between them. CDR1 and CDR2 from the germline V gene are SNHLY and FYNNEI. This CDR3 is 11 amino acids long. As DNA, the CDR3 is TGTGCCAGCGGTTACGGGCTGACCTACACCTTC. Residues: CASGYGLTYTF.

V is TRBV28 and J is TRBJ1-2, with 7 bases matching TRBD1. There are 15 residues in the CDR3. V gave up 3 bases and J gave up 5 bases; unmatched junction bases: 9. From germline, CDR1 is MDHEN and CDR2 SYDVKM. The CDR3 sequence is CASSFRDRDQYGYTF. The CDR3 DNA sequence: TGTGCCAGCAGTTTCCGTGACAGGGACCAATATGGCTACACCTTC.

There are many counts of this clonotype. The genes are TRBV4-3 and TRBJ2-1; D remains ambiguous. Germline CDR1 reads LGHNA; CDR2 reads YSLEER. Trimming took 3 bases from V and 5 from J, leaving 11 bases between them. The CDR3 is 14 residues long. As DNA, the CDR3 is TGCGCCAGCAGCCAGGGCAGGACCAACAATGAGCAGTTCTTC. Encoded protein: CASSQGRTNNEQFF.

Regarding this clonotype: A read error may account for a junction end that differs from germline. The chain carries TRBV11-2 and TRBJ2-3, with TRBD2 as a possible D gene (5 bases). Per germline, CDR1 SGHAT and CDR2 FQNNGV. This CDR3 spans 14 amino acids. In DNA, the CDR3 is TGTGCCAACCGGGCAGCGGAAAGCACAGATATGCAGTATTTT. It translates to CANRAAESTDMQYF.

As for this clonotype: Given a much more abundant clone one base away, this may be a read error. The chain recombines TRBV4-1 with TRBJ2-5; 15 nucleotides match TRBD2. CDR1 MGHRA and CDR2 YSYEKL come from the germline V gene. The CDR3 is 17 amino acids. The ends lost 2 bases at V and 6 bases at J; junction bases unmatched: 7. CDR3 in DNA: TGCGCCAGCAGCCAAACGACCGGGACTAGCGGGAGGCAGACCCAGTACTTC. Its protein product is CASSQTTGTSGRQTQYF.

This clonotype came up once. This clone may be a read error of a much larger clone one base away. The conserved closing phenylalanine or tryptophan is absent in this CDR3, likely reflecting a read error. DNA of the CDR3: TGTGCCAGCAGTTTATTCGGCGGGACGAACACCGGGGAGCTGTTTTCT. Its protein is CASSLFGGTNTGELFS. This sequence joins TRBV12-3 or TRBV12-4 and TRBJ2-2, with D perhaps matching TRBD2 (6 bases). The germline V and J ends were trimmed by 2 bases and 0 bases, with 10 bases remaining between them. The CDR3 contains 16 residues.

The V and J genes are TRBV6-5 and TRBJ1-2; D might be TRBD1 (6 bases). In germline, CDR1 is MNHEY, CDR2 SVGAGI. V lost 5 bases and J 8 bases, leaving 21 bases between the germline ends. The CDR3 has 15 amino acids. The CDR3 loop reads CASSVTRGAKNGYTF. CDR3 DNA: TGTGCCAGCAGTGTGACGCGGGGGGCGAAGAACGGCTACACCTTC.

Worth noting for this clonotype: The junction departs from germline at one end; a sequencing error may be responsible. The V and J genes are TRBV4-1 and TRBJ1-2; 7 nucleotides agree with TRBD1. Germline V gene data show CDR1 as MGHRA and CDR2 as YSYEKL. The length of the CDR3 is 15 residues. In nucleotides, the CDR3 is TGCGCCAGCAACCAACCCGACAGGGCTAACTATGGCTACACCTTC. Translated, it gives CASNQPDRANYGYTF.

This chain joins TRBV10-2 and TRBJ2-7; D gene ambiguous. The CDR3 is 13 amino acids. The V and J ends lost 4 bases and 5 bases respectively, with 12 bases between them. Germline CDR1 reads WSHSY; CDR2 reads SAAADI. The CDR3 DNA is TGCGCCAGCAGTGGTAGCAGTCCCCACGAGCAGTACTTC. Amino acids: CASSGSSPHEQYF.

This clonotype has ten or more counts. The chain couples TRBV12-3 or TRBV12-4 to TRBJ1-5, with TRBD1 as a possible D gene (6 bases). V gave up 5 bases and J gave up 6 bases, with 11 bases separating them. The CDR3 runs to 13 residues. The CDR3 region is CASSLDSFQPQHF. CDR3 in DNA: TGTGCCAGCAGTCTGGACAGCTTTCAGCCCCAGCATTTT.

On this clonotype itself: The junction and the germline gene differ at one end; a read error may be behind it. The V gene is TRBV6-2 or TRBV6-3, the J gene TRBJ1-6, with 9 nucleotides matching TRBD1. This CDR3 has 14 residues. The germline CDR1 and CDR2 sequences are MNHEY and SVGEGT. CDR3 bases: TGTGTCAGCAGCCCCGGACAGGGGCGTTCACCCCTCCACTTT. Amino acids: CVSSPGQGRSPLHF.

Turning to this clonotype: This may stem from a read error, because a much larger clone lies one nucleotide away. V gene TRBV4-2 combines with J gene TRBJ2-2, with D maybe TRBD1 (5 bases). The CDR3 runs 15 residues. CDR1 is LGHNA, CDR2 YNFKEQ, per germline. The CDR3 region has the DNA TGTGCCATCAGCCAAGACAGTCAATTCACCGGGGAGCTGTTTTTT. It translates to CAISQDSQFTGELFF.

This chain uses TRBV6-1 with TRBJ2-7; D is possibly TRBD2 (6 bases). This CDR3 is 15 amino acids long. Germline loops: CDR1 MNHNS, CDR2 SASEGT. Between the trimmed V and J ends, which lost 8 bases and 4 bases, there was a span of 21 bases. CDR3 nucleotides: TGTGCCAGCGGCCGCGGCTCCACGGGGGAGTACGAGCAGTACTTC. Amino acids: CASGRGSTGEYEQYF.

As to this clonotype: The CDR3 does not close with the conserved phenylalanine or tryptophan, likely indicating a read error. This chain links TRBV6-6 with TRBJ2-5; no reliable D call. The V end was cut by 11 bases, the J end by 11 bases, with 12 bases between. The CDR3 covers 9 residues. CDR1 is MNHNY and CDR2 is SVGAGI in the germline V gene (reference sequence). The CDR3 protein is CACDVSQYS. In nucleotides, the CDR3 is TGTGCCTGCGATGTTTCTCAGTACTCC.

This clonotype was detected a few times. This may be a read error, as it is one base from a much larger clone. The conserved final phenylalanine or tryptophan is absent from the CDR3, which likely points to a read error. V usage is TRBV10-3 and J usage is TRBJ2-7, with a weak D call TRBD2 (5 bases). V dropped 4 bases and J dropped 2 bases, with 9 bases sitting between them. This CDR3 region has 13 residues. CDR1 is ENHRY, CDR2 SYGVKD, per germline. Here the CDR3 reads CAISGGSAYEQYL. In DNA form, the CDR3 reads TGTGCCATCAGTGGGGGTAGCGCCTACGAGCAGTACCTC.

There are a few counts of this clonotype. The chain carries TRBV4-1 and TRBJ1-2; tentative D call: TRBD1 (6 bases). Trimming took 5 bases from V and 0 from J, leaving 19 bases between them. The germline gives CDR1 MGHRA, CDR2 YSYEKL. The CDR3 is 17 amino acids. The DNA for the CDR3 is TGCGCCAGCAGCAAAGGTATGGCAGGGGCCACTAACTATGGCTACACCTTC. Translated: CASSKGMAGATNYGYTF.

Turning to this clonotype: This clone may be a read error of a much larger clone one base away. The gene calls are TRBV29-1 and TRBJ1-6, with D uncertain. The CDR3 is 13 amino acids. Germline V gives CDR1 SQVTM, CDR2 ANQGSEA. Deletions cut 0 bases from V and 14 bases from J, with 14 bases between. CDR3 protein: CSVEDSVGSSLHF. CDR3 in DNA: TGCAGCGTTGAAGATTCGGTAGGGTCATCCCTCCACTTT.

Many counts were recorded for this clonotype. The chain uses TRBV12-3 or TRBV12-4 and TRBJ2-7; D is ambiguous. This CDR3 spans 13 amino acids. Deletions cut 6 bases from V and 10 bases from J, with 19 bases between. The DNA for the CDR3 is TGTGCCAGCAGCCCGCAGTCGGGTTCGGAACAGTACTTC. The encoded protein is CASSPQSGSEQYF.

This clonotype was seen many times. The J gene is TRBJ2-7, the V gene TRBV29-1, with D unclear. Germline CDR1 SQVTM, CDR2 ANQGSEA. Trimming pared 0 bases from V and 3 bases from J, leaving 9 bases between. This CDR3 region has 13 residues. This CDR3 is CSVEEENRYEQYF. The CDR3 DNA follows: TGCAGCGTTGAAGAGGAGAATCGCTACGAGCAGTACTTC.

This clonotype occurred once. The chain has TRBV14 and TRBJ2-7; D not resolved. The CDR3 is made up of 18 amino acids. V was trimmed by 0 bases and J by 0 bases, leaving 18 bases between them. Germline CDR1 reads SGHDN; CDR2 reads FVKESK. CDR3 DNA: TGTGCCAGCAGCCAAGAGGCCGGGCTGGAAAAAAGCTCCTACGAGCAGTACTTC. It yields the protein CASSQEAGLEKSSYEQYF.

Note on this clonotype: This may be a read error, as it is one base from a much larger clone. This rearrangement joins TRBV5-4 to TRBJ1-2, with TRBD1 identical over 9 bases. The germline V gene has CDR1 SGHNT and CDR2 YYREEE (reference sequence). V shed 4 bases, J shed 4 bases, and the junction held 5 bases outside the gene matches. CDR3 length: 14 amino acids. As DNA, the CDR3 is TGTGCCAGCAGCACCAAGACAGGGGGCTATGGCTACACCTTC. This sequence encodes CASSTKTGGYGYTF.

Turning to this clonotype: The junction does not match germline at one end; this may be a read error. The CDR3 DNA follows: TGTACCAGCAGCCGGGAACTAGCGGGAGGTCCCACAGATACGCAGTATTTT. It is translated as CTSSRELAGGPTDTQYF. The rearrangement joins TRBV5-4 to TRBJ2-3; 12 bases are a match to TRBD2. The V gene's germline CDR1 is SGHNT and CDR2 YYREEE (reference sequence). This CDR3 has 17 residues.

This clonotype was recorded once. Since a much larger clone is just one base distant, this may be a read error. This chain links TRBV6-6 with TRBJ2-1; TRBD1 aligns across 8 bases. CDR1 and CDR2 from the germline V gene are MNHNY and SVGAGI (reference sequence). The CDR3 is 12 residues long. CDR3 residues: CASSDRGNDQFF. As DNA, the CDR3 is TGTGCCAGCAGTGACAGGGGCAATGACCAGTTCTTC.